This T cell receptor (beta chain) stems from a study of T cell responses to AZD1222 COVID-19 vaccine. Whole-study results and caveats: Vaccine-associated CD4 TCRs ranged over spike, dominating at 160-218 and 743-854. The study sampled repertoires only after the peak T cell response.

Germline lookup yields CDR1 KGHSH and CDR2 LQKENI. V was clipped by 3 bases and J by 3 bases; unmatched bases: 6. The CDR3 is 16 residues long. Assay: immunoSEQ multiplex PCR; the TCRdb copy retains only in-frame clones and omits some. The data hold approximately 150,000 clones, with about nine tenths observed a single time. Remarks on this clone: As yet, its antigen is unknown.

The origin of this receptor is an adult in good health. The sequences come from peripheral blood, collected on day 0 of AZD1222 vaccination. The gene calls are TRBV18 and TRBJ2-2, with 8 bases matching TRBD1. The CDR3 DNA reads TGTGCCAGCTCACCCGGGACAGGACATCACACCGGGGAGCTGTTTTTT. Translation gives CASSPGTGHHTGELFF.